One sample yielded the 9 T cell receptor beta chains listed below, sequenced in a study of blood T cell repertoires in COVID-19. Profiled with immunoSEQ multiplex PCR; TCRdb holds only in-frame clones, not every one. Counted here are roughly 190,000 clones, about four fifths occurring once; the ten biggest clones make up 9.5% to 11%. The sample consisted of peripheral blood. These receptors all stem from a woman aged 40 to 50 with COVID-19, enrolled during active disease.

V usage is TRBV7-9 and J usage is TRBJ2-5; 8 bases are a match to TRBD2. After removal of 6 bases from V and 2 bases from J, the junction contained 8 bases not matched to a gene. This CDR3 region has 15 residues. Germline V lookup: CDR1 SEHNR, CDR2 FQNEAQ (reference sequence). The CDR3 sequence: CASSRPIAGQETQYF. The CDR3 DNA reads TGTGCCAGCAGTCGTCCTATAGCGGGACAAGAGACCCAGTACTTC.

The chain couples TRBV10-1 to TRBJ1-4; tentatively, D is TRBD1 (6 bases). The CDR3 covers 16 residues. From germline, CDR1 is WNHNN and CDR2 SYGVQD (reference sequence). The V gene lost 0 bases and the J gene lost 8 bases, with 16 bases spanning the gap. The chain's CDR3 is CASSESRLQGGEKLFF. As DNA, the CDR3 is TGCGCCAGCAGTGAGTCAAGGCTACAGGGCGGCGAAAAACTGTTTTTT.

As DNA, the CDR3 is TGCGCCAGCAGCCCGCCGGACACCTTGAACACTGAAGCTTTCTTT. Translated, it gives CASSPPDTLNTEAFF. The chain combines TRBV5-1 with TRBJ1-1; possible D gene TRBD1, 5 bases. Germline V gene data show CDR1 as SGHRS and CDR2 as YFSETQ. CDR3 length: 15 amino acids. V lost 4 bases, J lost 0 bases, and 13 bases lay in between.

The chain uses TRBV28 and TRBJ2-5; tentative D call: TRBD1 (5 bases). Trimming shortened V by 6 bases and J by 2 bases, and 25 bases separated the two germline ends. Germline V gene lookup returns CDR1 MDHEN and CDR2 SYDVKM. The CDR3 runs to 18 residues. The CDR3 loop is CASRNFRAGHTVQETQYF. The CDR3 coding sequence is TGTGCCAGCAGAAATTTCAGGGCAGGACACACGGTACAAGAGACCCAGTACTTC.

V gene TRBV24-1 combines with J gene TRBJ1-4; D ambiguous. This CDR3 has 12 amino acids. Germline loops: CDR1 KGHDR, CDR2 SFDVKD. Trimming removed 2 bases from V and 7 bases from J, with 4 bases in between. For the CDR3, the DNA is TGTGCCACCAGTGATTCAGGTGAAAAACTGTTTTTT. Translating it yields CATSDSGEKLFF.

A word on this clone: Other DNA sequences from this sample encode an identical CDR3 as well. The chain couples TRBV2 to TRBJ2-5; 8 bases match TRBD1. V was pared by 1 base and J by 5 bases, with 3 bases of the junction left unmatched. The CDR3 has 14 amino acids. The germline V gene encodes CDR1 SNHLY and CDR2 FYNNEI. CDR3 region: CASSEVAGGETQYF. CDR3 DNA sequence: TGTGCCAGCAGTGAAGTCGCAGGGGGCGAGACCCAGTACTTC.

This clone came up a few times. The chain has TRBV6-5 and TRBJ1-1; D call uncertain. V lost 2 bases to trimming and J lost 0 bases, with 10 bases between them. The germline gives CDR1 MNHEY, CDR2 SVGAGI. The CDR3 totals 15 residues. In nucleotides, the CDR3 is TGTGCCAGCAGTTACGGTGTCAGAATGAACACTGAAGCTTTCTTT. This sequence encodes CASSYGVRMNTEAFF.

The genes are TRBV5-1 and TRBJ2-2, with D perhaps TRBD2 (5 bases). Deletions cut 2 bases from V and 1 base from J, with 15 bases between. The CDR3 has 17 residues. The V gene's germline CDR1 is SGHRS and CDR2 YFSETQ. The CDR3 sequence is CASSFLEGQMNTGELFF. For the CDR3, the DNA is TGCGCCAGCAGCTTCCTTGAGGGTCAAATGAACACCGGGGAGCTGTTTTTT.

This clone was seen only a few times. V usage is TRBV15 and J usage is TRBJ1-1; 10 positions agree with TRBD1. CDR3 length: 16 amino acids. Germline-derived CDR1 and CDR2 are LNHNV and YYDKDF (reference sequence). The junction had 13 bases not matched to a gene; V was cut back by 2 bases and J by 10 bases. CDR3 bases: TGTGCCACCAGCAGACTTCCGGGACAGGGGATTACTAGAGCTTTCTTT. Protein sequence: CATSRLPGQGITRAFF.